This TCR beta chain derives from a study of blood T cell repertoires in COVID-19. Study in general: Samples came from the United States, Italy and Spain, spanning acute and convalescent COVID-19.

TCRdb's copy holds only in-frame clones and misses some; the assay was immunoSEQ multiplex PCR. The table lists about 160,000 clones, 60% to 80% of them singletons. The germline V gene has CDR1 MNHEY and CDR2 SVGAGI. Trimming left V 5 bases short and J 7 bases short, with 14 bases between. The CDR3 length is 14 residues. Sequences were obtained from peripheral blood. The receptor was isolated from a man between 65 and 79 years old with acute or convalescent COVID-19. The V gene is TRBV6-5, the J gene TRBJ2-2, with a weak D call TRBD1 (6 bases). CDR3 sequence reads: CASSQQGVIGELFF. CDR3 DNA: TGTGCCAGCAGTCAACAGGGAGTTATCGGGGAGCTGTTTTTT.